This TCR beta chain was captured by sequencing in a study of cytomegalovirus exposure and HLA in healthy donors. As for the study in general: Most genotyped donors, approximately 77% of around 370, had Caucasian-associated genetic ancestry.

60 Vbeta and 13 Jbeta primers were used in PCR. Method: immunoSEQ multiplex PCR; TCRdb's copy keeps in-frame clones and lacks some. Here the sample spans about 89,000 clones, 67% being singletons. Sample: PBMCs. This clonotype was sampled from a man under 40 in good health and CMV-seronegative.

The CDR3 nucleotides read TGTGCCAGCAGCGTAAGGGATCAGGGTAGAAATGAGCAGTTCTTC. Translation: CASSVRDQGRNEQFF. The chain couples TRBV9 to TRBJ2-1, with D possibly TRBD1 on 5 matching bases. This CDR3 has 15 residues. The germline V gene has CDR1 SGDLS and CDR2 YYNGEE. The germline V and J ends were trimmed by 1 base and 7 bases, with 15 bases remaining between them.